These 7 T cell receptor beta chains were sequenced from one sample in a study of CD8 T cells in Susac syndrome. The RNA input was roughly 0.45 to 1 ug, and it was reverse transcribed with random hexamers. In TCRdb, the immunoSEQ multiplex PCR reads were re-called with MiXCR into one record per CDR3 protein. Seen here are about 180,000 distinct CDR3 sequences, roughly 95% observed once, and the top ten hold less than 0.2%. Sample: CD8+ T cells from PBMCs. These receptors were taken from a human donor with multiple sclerosis.

This clonotype has a single count. J is TRBJ2-1 and V is TRBV6-5, with TRBD2 matching over 8 bases. J was trimmed by 10 bases and V by 5 bases; bases with no gene match: 10. The CDR3 is 14 amino acids. Germline V gives CDR1 MNHEY, CDR2 SVGAGI. The CDR3 protein is CASSKDSGSGEQFF. CDR3 nucleotides: TGTGCCAGCAGTAAGGACAGCGGGAGCGGCGAGCAGTTCTTC.

The genes are TRBV27 and TRBJ2-7; 9 bases fit TRBD1. V lost 6 bases to trimming and J lost 7 bases; unmatched junction nucleotides: 10. The CDR3 contains 14 residues. The germline gives CDR1 MNHEY, CDR2 SMNVEV (reference sequence). CDR3 amino acids: CASRPGQGIWEQYF. The CDR3 DNA is TGTGCCAGCAGACCGGGACAGGGTATATGGGAGCAGTACTTC.

This chain uses TRBV29-1 with TRBJ2-5, with a tentative D call TRBD2 (5 bases). The ends were cut back, 4 bases at V and 4 bases at J, with 7 bases in the middle. Germline values: CDR1 SQVTM, CDR2 ANQGSEA. The CDR3 is 11 amino acids. In DNA, the CDR3 is TGCAGCGTTGTAGGGAGAGAGACCCAGTACTTC. It codes for CSVVGRETQYF.

This clonotype was observed a single time. V and J are TRBV24-1 and TRBJ1-5, with D hard to call. The CDR3 is 16 residues long. The V gene lost 8 bases and the J gene lost 0 bases, with 16 bases spanning the gap. Per the germline V gene, CDR1 is KGHDR and CDR2 is SFDVKD. The CDR3, as DNA: TGTGCCACCACCCCCAGAGGCATTTATAGCAATCAGCCCCAGCATTTT. This encodes CATTPRGIYSNQPQHF.

The CDR3 DNA reads as TGCAGCGCCGCGTCCCCCTATGGCTACACCTTC. Residues: CSAASPYGYTF. V gene TRBV29-1 combines with J gene TRBJ1-2; no firm D call. In germline, CDR1 is SQVTM, CDR2 ANQGSEA. Trimming removed 7 bases from V and 4 bases from J, with 10 bases in between. The CDR3 is 11 amino acids.

The V gene is TRBV29-1, the J gene TRBJ2-7; tentative D call: TRBD2 (6 bases). CDR1 SQVTM and CDR2 ANQGSEA come from the germline V gene. The CDR3 contains 13 residues. V lost 5 bases to trimming and J lost 2 bases, with 13 bases between them. The CDR3 region is CSVSSGQPYEQYF. The DNA of the CDR3 is TGCAGCGTTTCCAGCGGGCAGCCCTACGAGCAGTACTTC.

The rearrangement links TRBV28 to TRBJ2-7; TRBD1 is a possible D gene (6 bases). Germline CDR1 is MDHEN and CDR2 is SYDVKM. CDR3 length equals 13 residues. Trimming took off 5 bases at V and 0 bases at J, with 8 bases between the two ends. The CDR3 sequence: CASSPTGSYEQYF. CDR3 nucleotides: TGTGCCAGCAGTCCGACAGGCTCCTACGAGCAGTACTTC.